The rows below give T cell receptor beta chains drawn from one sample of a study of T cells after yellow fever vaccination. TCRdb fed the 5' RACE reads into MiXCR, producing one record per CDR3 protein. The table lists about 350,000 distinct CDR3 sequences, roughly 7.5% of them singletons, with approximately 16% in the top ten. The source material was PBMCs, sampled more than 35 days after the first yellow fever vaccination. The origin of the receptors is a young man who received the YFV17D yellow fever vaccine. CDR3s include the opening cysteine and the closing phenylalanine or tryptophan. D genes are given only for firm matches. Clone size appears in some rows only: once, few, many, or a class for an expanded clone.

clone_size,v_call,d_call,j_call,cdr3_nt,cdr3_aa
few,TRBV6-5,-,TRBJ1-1,TGTGCCAGCAGTTACGGCGGGTCGAGGAACACTGAAGCTTTCTTT,CASSYGGSRNTEAFF
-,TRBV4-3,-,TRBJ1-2,TGCGCCAGCAGCCAAGACGGATCGTTGTATGGCTACACCTTC,CASSQDGSLYGYTF
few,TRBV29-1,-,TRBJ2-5,TGCAGCGTTGATGCGCAGGGTGGCCAAGAGACCCAGTACTTC,CSVDAQGGQETQYF
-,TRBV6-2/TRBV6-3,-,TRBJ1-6,TGTGCCAGATTCCAAGATGGCTTAAGGATTTGCTCACCCCTCCACTTT,CARFQDGLRICSPLHF
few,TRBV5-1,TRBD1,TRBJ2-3,TGCGCCAGCAGTAAGGGGACAGCCCAAAGCACAGATACGCAGTATTTT,CASSKGTAQSTDTQYF
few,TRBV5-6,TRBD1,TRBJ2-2,TGTGCCAGCAGCCAACGACAGGGGGCGCGCGGGGAGCTGTTTTTT,CASSQRQGARGELFF
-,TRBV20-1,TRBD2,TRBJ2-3,TGCAGTGCTAGGACTAGCGGGGGGCCGATCACAGATACGCAGTATTTT,CSARTSGGPITDTQYF
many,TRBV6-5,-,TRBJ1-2,TGTGCCAGCAGTTCCCAGGGCAACTATGGCTACACCTTC,CASSSQGNYGYTF
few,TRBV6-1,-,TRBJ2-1,TGTGCCAGCAGTGACCATTACAATGAGCAGTTCTTC,CASSDHYNEQFF
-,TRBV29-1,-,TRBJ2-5,TGCAGCGCTGTGGTGGAGACCCAGTACTTC,CSAVVETQYF
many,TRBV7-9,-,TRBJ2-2,TGTGCCAGCAGCTTAGGAGACGACGTGTTTTTT,CASSLGDDVFF
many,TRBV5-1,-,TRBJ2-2,TGCGCCAGCAGCTTGACGCCAGGGGTCATCGGGGAGCTGTTTTTT,CASSLTPGVIGELFF
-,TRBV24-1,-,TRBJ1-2,TGTGCCACCAGTGATTTGTCAGGGAACTATGGCTACACCTTC,CATSDLSGNYGYTF
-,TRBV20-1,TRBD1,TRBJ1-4,TGCAGTGCTAGAGATCAATGGGCCCCCGGACAGGGTTGGTTTTTT,CSARDQWAPGQGWFF
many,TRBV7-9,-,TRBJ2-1,TGTGCCAGCAGCTCAAGGGGCCTATACAATGAGCAGTTCTTC,CASSSRGLYNEQFF
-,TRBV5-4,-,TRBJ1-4,TGTGCCAGCAGCTCCGCAGGGGATTGGGAGGAAAAACTGTTTTTT,CASSSAGDWEEKLFF
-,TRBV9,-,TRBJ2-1,TGTGCCAGCAGCGTAGGAGCCCTAGAGGGACACAATGAGCAGTTCTTC,CASSVGALEGHNEQFF
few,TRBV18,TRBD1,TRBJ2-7,TGTGCCAGCTCACCCGCCGGACAGGGAGGTAACGAGCAGTACTTC,CASSPAGQGGNEQYF
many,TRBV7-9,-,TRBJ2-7,TGTGCCAGCAGTAACCGTTACGAGCAGTACTTC,CASSNRYEQYF
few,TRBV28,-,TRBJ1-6,TGTGCCAGCAGTCCCGCCCTGGGGGGTTTGGGAAATTCACCCCTCCACTTT,CASSPALGGLGNSPLHF
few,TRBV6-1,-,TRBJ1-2,TGTGCCAGCATCCTAAGATGGGGGAACTATGGCTACACCTTC,CASILRWGNYGYTF
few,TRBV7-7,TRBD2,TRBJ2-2,TGTGCCAGCAGCCCGGGGTCGCGGGGGAATCAGAACACCGGGGAGCTGTTTTTT,CASSPGSRGNQNTGELFF
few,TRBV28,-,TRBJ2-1,TGTGCCAGCCGCGGACAGTCCCATGAGCAGTTCTTC,CASRGQSHEQFF
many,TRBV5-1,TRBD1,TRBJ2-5,TGCGCCAGCAGCAGAGACAGGGGAGAAGAGACCCAGTACTTC,CASSRDRGEETQYF
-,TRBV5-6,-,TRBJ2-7,TGTGCCAGCAGCTTGAACTTCAAGGGCCTGGGGCAGTACTTC,CASSLNFKGLGQYF
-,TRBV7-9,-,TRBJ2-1,TGTGCCAGCAGCATGGGGGGAGTAAGGGAACCGGATGAGCAGTTCTTC,CASSMGGVREPDEQFF
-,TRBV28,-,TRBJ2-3,TGTGCCAGCAGTTTCGAGGCTAGCACAGATACGCAGTATTTT,CASSFEASTDTQYF
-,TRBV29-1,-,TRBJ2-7,TGCAGCGTTGAATTAGTACGGCCCTACGAGCAGTACTTC,CSVELVRPYEQYF
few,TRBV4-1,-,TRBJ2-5,TGCGCCAGCAGCCAAGAGAACGCGGGAGAGACCCAGTACTTC,CASSQENAGETQYF
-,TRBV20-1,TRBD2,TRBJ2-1,TGCAGTGCTACGGGACTAGGGGGGGGTGTGCAGTTCTTC,CSATGLGGGVQFF
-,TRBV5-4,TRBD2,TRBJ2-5,TGTGCCAGCAGCTTGGAGCCTAGCGGGGAGACCCAGTACTTC,CASSLEPSGETQYF
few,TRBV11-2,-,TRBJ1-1,TGTGCCAGCAGCTTAGGGTCCTACGGGCCTTTCTTT,CASSLGSYGPFF
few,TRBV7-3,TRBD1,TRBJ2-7,TGTGCCAGCAGCAGAAGGACGGACAGGATCGGTGAGCGATCTTCCTACGAGCAGTACTTC,CASSRRTDRIGERSSYEQYF
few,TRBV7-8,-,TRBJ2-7,TGTGCCAGCAGCGGACCCGGGGCTGGGGGCGAGCAGTACTTC,CASSGPGAGGEQYF
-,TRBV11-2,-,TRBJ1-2,TGTGCCAGCAGCTCCCTAGGGGTGGACCAGAACTATGGCTACACCTTC,CASSSLGVDQNYGYTF
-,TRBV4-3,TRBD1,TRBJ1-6,TGCGCCAGCAGCCTAGGGGGACAGGGGTATTCACCCCTCCACTTT,CASSLGGQGYSPLHF
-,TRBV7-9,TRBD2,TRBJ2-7,TGTGCCAGCAGCGACAGACTAGCGGGTTCCTACGAGCAGTACTTC,CASSDRLAGSYEQYF
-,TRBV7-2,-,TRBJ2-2,TGTGCCAGCAGCCGATGGGCCCCCACAGGGTATCCCGGGGAGCTGTTTTTT,CASSRWAPTGYPGELFF
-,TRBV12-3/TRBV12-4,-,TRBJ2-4,TGTGCCAGCAGCCCAAGGGGGGCGGCCAAAAACATTCAGTACTTC,CASSPRGAAKNIQYF
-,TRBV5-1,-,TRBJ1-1,TGCGCCAGCAGCTTGGGTGCGGTCTCTAACACTGAAGCTTTCTTT,CASSLGAVSNTEAFF
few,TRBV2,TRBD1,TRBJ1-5,TGTGCCAGCAGTGAAGCGCGATCGACAGGGGTTCAGCCCCAGCATTTT,CASSEARSTGVQPQHF
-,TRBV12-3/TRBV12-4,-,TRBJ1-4,TGTGCCAGCAGTTCAGTCGTCAGAAAACTGTTTTTT,CASSSVVRKLFF
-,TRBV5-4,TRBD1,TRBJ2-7,TGTGCCAGCAGCACTACCGGGACAGACTACGAGCAGTACTTC,CASSTTGTDYEQYF
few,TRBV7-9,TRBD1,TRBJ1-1,TGTGCCAGCAGCTCGGGACAGGGTATGGACACTGAAGCTTTCTTT,CASSSGQGMDTEAFF
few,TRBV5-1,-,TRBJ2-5,TGCGCCAGCAGCTTGGCCGACACAACAGGGGAGACCCAGTACTTC,CASSLADTTGETQYF
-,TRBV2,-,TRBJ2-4,TGTGCCAGCAGTGAAAGGGAGCTAGCCAAAAACATTCAGTACTTC,CASSERELAKNIQYF
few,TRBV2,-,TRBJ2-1,TGTGCCAGCAGACCCGATCAGAATGAGCAGTTCTTC,CASRPDQNEQFF
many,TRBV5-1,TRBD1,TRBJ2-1,TGCGCCAGCAGCTGGGACAGTTACAATGAGCAGTTCTTC,CASSWDSYNEQFF
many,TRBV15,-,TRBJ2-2,TGTGCCACCAGCAGAGATTTCGGGTCCATTCTTACCGGGGAGCTGTTTTTT,CATSRDFGSILTGELFF
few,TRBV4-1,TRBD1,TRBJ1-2,TGCGCCAGCAGCCAAGAAGACACAGGGGGCGCTAGCTACACCTTC,CASSQEDTGGASYTF
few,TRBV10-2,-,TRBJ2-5,TGCGCCAGCACCCCAAGAGGAGTACTTCTTGAAGAGACCCAGTACTTC,CASTPRGVLLEETQYF
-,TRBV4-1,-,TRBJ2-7,TGCGCCAGCAGCCGGGACCCCCTTCGCGATTGGGGCGAGCAGTACTTC,CASSRDPLRDWGEQYF
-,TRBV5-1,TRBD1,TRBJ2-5,TGCGCCAGCAGCTCGGGACAGGGCTGGGAGACCCAGTACTTC,CASSSGQGWETQYF
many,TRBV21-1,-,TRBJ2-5,TGTGCCAGCAGCAAAGTTATGCCACAAACGACCCAGTACTTC,CASSKVMPQTTQYF
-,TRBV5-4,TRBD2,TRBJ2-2,TGTGCCAGCAGACTAGCGGGGGGGCCCTCCGGGGAGCTGTTTTTT,CASRLAGGPSGELFF